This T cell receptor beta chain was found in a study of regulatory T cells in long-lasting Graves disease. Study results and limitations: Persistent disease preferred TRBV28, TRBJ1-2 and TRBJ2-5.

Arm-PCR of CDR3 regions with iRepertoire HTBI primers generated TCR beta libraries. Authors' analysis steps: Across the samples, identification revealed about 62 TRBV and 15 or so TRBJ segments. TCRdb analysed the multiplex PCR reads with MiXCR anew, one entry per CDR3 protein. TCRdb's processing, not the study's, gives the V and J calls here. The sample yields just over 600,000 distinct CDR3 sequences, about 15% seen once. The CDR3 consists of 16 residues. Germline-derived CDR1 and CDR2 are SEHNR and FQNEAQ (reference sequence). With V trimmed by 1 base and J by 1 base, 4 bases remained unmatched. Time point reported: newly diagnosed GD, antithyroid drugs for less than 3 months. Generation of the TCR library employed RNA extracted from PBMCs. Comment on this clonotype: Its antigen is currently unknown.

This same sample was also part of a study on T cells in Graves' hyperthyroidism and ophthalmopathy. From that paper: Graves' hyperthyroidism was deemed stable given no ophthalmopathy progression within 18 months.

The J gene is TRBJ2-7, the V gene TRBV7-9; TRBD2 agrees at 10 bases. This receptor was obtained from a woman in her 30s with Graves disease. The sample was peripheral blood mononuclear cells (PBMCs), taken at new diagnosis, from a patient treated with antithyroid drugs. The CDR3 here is CASSLGWTSGSYEQYF. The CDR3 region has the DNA TGTGCCAGCAGCTTAGGATGGACTAGCGGATCCTACGAGCAGTACTTC.